These T cell receptor beta chains were read from a single sample in a study of blood T cell repertoires in COVID-19. Produced via immunoSEQ multiplex PCR; TCRdb's table is partial and in-frame only. The table includes more than 110,000 clones, around 80% detected once. Sequencing was performed on peripheral blood. Source of these receptors: a man between 60 and 70 years old with acute or convalescent COVID-19. CDR3s include the opening cysteine and the closing phenylalanine or tryptophan. D genes are given only for firm matches. Clone size is not always given. Where it is, it says once, few, many or a class for expanded clones.

d_call: .; v_call: TRBV6-5; j_call: TRBJ2-7; clone_size: once; cdr3_aa: CASKGLLEQYF; cdr3_nt: TGTGCCAGCAAGGGGCTGCTCGAGCAGTACTTC
d_call: .; v_call: TRBV28; j_call: TRBJ2-7; clone_size: .; cdr3_aa: CASSLYLGMAGLDYEQYF; cdr3_nt: TGTGCCAGCAGTTTATACCTTGGGATGGCAGGGCTTGACTACGAGCAGTACTTC
d_call: .; v_call: TRBV27; j_call: TRBJ1-4; clone_size: .; cdr3_aa: CASSLSRTDNEKLFF; cdr3_nt: TGTGCCAGCAGTTTATCGAGGACAGACAATGAAAAACTGTTTTTT
d_call: .; v_call: TRBV5-1; j_call: TRBJ2-2; clone_size: .; cdr3_aa: CASSSQGNTGELFF; cdr3_nt: TGCGCCAGCAGCTCCCAGGGTAACACCGGGGAGCTGTTTTTT
d_call: .; v_call: TRBV5-1; j_call: TRBJ2-7; clone_size: .; cdr3_aa: CASSRGTYEQYF; cdr3_nt: TGCGCCAGCTCTCGGGGGACCTACGAGCAGTACTTC
d_call: TRBD2; v_call: TRBV4-3; j_call: TRBJ2-3; clone_size: .; cdr3_aa: CASSAYSGRGADTQYF; cdr3_nt: TGCGCCAGCAGCGCATATAGCGGGAGGGGGGCAGATACGCAGTATTTT
d_call: .; v_call: TRBV12-3/TRBV12-4; j_call: TRBJ1-2; clone_size: .; cdr3_aa: CASSLGGTYGYTF; cdr3_nt: TGTGCCAGCAGTTTAGGCGGGACCTATGGCTACACCTTC
d_call: TRBD1; v_call: TRBV18; j_call: TRBJ1-3; clone_size: .; cdr3_aa: CASSPGQVGSGNTIYF; cdr3_nt: TGTGCCAGCTCACCGGGACAGGTTGGCTCTGGAAACACCATATATTTT
d_call: TRBD1; v_call: TRBV19; j_call: TRBJ2-7; clone_size: .; cdr3_aa: CASSMSGTGAYEQYF; cdr3_nt: TGTGCCAGTAGTATGTCGGGGACAGGGGCCTACGAGCAGTACTTC
d_call: .; v_call: TRBV13; j_call: TRBJ2-7; clone_size: once; cdr3_aa: CASSLVGAGSYEQYF; cdr3_nt: TGTGCCAGCAGCTTAGTTGGGGCAGGTTCCTACGAGCAGTACTTC
d_call: TRBD2; v_call: TRBV6-5; j_call: TRBJ2-1; clone_size: .; cdr3_aa: CASRKIAGAYNEQFF; cdr3_nt: TGTGCCAGCAGGAAAATAGCGGGGGCCTACAATGAGCAGTTCTTC
d_call: TRBD1; v_call: TRBV28; j_call: TRBJ1-3; clone_size: .; cdr3_aa: CASSLDGTGVRAGGNTIYF; cdr3_nt: TGTGCCAGCAGTTTAGATGGGACAGGGGTAAGGGCGGGCGGAAACACCATATATTTT
d_call: .; v_call: TRBV7-2; j_call: TRBJ2-1; clone_size: .; cdr3_aa: CASSFNRDIGNEQFF; cdr3_nt: TGTGCCAGCAGCTTTAACAGGGATATTGGCAATGAGCAGTTCTTC
d_call: TRBD2; v_call: TRBV9; j_call: TRBJ2-2; clone_size: .; cdr3_aa: CAPAAIGRAIRSLFF; cdr3_nt: TGTGCCCCTGCCGCCATCGGGAGGGCCATCCGTTCGCTGTTTTTT
d_call: .; v_call: TRBV20-1; j_call: TRBJ2-7; clone_size: .; cdr3_aa: CSASEGGYEQYF; cdr3_nt: TGCAGTGCTAGTGAGGGGGGGTACGAGCAGTACTTC
d_call: .; v_call: TRBV30; j_call: TRBJ1-3; clone_size: few; cdr3_aa: CAWSVLNSGNTIYF; cdr3_nt: TGTGCCTGGAGTGTACTAAACTCTGGAAACACCATATATTTT
d_call: .; v_call: TRBV9; j_call: TRBJ2-1; clone_size: .; cdr3_aa: CASSVTGWDINEQFF; cdr3_nt: TGTGCCAGCAGCGTAACAGGTTGGGATATTAATGAGCAGTTCTTC
d_call: .; v_call: TRBV5-1; j_call: TRBJ2-7; clone_size: .; cdr3_aa: CASSLPGNEQYF; cdr3_nt: TGCGCCAGCAGCTTACCGGGGAACGAGCAGTACTTC
d_call: .; v_call: TRBV9; j_call: TRBJ2-1; clone_size: .; cdr3_aa: CASSVSFYNEQFF; cdr3_nt: TGTGCCAGCAGCGTTTCATTCTACAATGAGCAGTTCTTC
d_call: TRBD1; v_call: TRBV9; j_call: TRBJ2-7; clone_size: once; cdr3_aa: CASSPGGAGTVALEQYF; cdr3_nt: TGTGCCAGCAGCCCCGGAGGAGCCGGGACAGTAGCCCTCGAGCAGTACTTC
d_call: TRBD2; v_call: TRBV9; j_call: TRBJ2-7; clone_size: .; cdr3_aa: CASSRGGLAAHYEQYF; cdr3_nt: TGTGCCAGCAGTCGAGGGGGACTAGCGGCCCACTACGAGCAGTACTTC
d_call: TRBD1; v_call: TRBV7-2; j_call: TRBJ2-7; clone_size: .; cdr3_aa: CASSLGQGLDEQYF; cdr3_nt: TGTGCCAGCAGCTTAGGACAGGGTCTCGACGAGCAGTACTTC
d_call: TRBD1; v_call: TRBV5-5; j_call: TRBJ2-3; clone_size: once; cdr3_aa: CASSTTGPDTQYF; cdr3_nt: TGTGCCAGCAGCACGACAGGGCCAGATACGCAGTATTTT
d_call: .; v_call: TRBV19; j_call: TRBJ1-2; clone_size: few; cdr3_aa: CASSQLYGYTF; cdr3_nt: TGTGCCAGTAGCCAACTCTATGGCTACACCTTC
d_call: TRBD1; v_call: TRBV6-5; j_call: TRBJ1-4; clone_size: .; cdr3_aa: CATTPGTATNEKLFF; cdr3_nt: TGTGCCACTACCCCTGGGACAGCAACTAATGAAAAACTGTTTTTT
d_call: .; v_call: TRBV7-2; j_call: TRBJ2-7; clone_size: .; cdr3_aa: CASSSAVQRTYEQYF; cdr3_nt: TGTGCCAGCAGCTCAGCGGTCCAGCGAACCTACGAGCAGTACTTC
d_call: .; v_call: TRBV6-5; j_call: TRBJ1-1; clone_size: .; cdr3_aa: CASSISGNTEAFF; cdr3_nt: TGTGCCAGCAGTATATCGGGGAACACTGAAGCTTTCTTT
d_call: .; v_call: TRBV3-1/TRBV3-2; j_call: TRBJ1-5; clone_size: few; cdr3_aa: CASSQDLAQSNQPQHF; cdr3_nt: TGTGCCAGCAGCCAAGATCTGGCTCAGAGCAATCAGCCCCAGCATTTT
d_call: .; v_call: TRBV6-5; j_call: TRBJ1-4; clone_size: .; cdr3_aa: CASRGTGDNEKLFF; cdr3_nt: TGTGCCAGCAGAGGAACAGGAGATAATGAAAAACTGTTTTTT
d_call: TRBD2; v_call: TRBV5-4; j_call: TRBJ2-5; clone_size: once; cdr3_aa: CASSLAGVQETQYF; cdr3_nt: TGTGCCAGCAGCTTAGCGGGAGTCCAAGAGACCCAGTACTTC
d_call: TRBD1; v_call: TRBV24-1; j_call: TRBJ2-1; clone_size: .; cdr3_aa: CATSGQQGDEQFF; cdr3_nt: TGTGCCACCAGTGGCCAACAGGGGGATGAGCAGTTCTTC
d_call: TRBD1; v_call: TRBV28; j_call: TRBJ1-6; clone_size: few; cdr3_aa: CASRTGQGGSPLHF; cdr3_nt: TGTGCCAGCAGAACCGGACAGGGAGGCTCACCCCTCCACTTT
d_call: .; v_call: TRBV18; j_call: TRBJ1-6; clone_size: .; cdr3_aa: CASSRQSNNSPLHF; cdr3_nt: TGTGCCAGCTCCCGACAGAGTAATAATTCACCCCTCCACTTT
d_call: .; v_call: TRBV28; j_call: TRBJ1-4; clone_size: .; cdr3_aa: CASSWGSRTEKLFF; cdr3_nt: TGTGCCAGCAGTTGGGGCTCACGGACTGAAAAACTGTTTTTT
d_call: .; v_call: TRBV18; j_call: TRBJ1-1; clone_size: .; cdr3_aa: CASSPGTLNTEAFF; cdr3_nt: TGTGCCAGCTCACCCGGGACACTGAACACTGAAGCTTTCTTT
d_call: TRBD1; v_call: TRBV6-2/TRBV6-3; j_call: TRBJ2-7; clone_size: .; cdr3_aa: CASSPWTQGAEQYF; cdr3_nt: TGTGCCAGCAGCCCCTGGACCCAGGGGGCCGAGCAGTACTTC
d_call: TRBD2; v_call: TRBV11-2; j_call: TRBJ2-7; clone_size: many; cdr3_aa: CASSLAGTGGSYEQYF; cdr3_nt: TGTGCCAGCAGCTTAGCCGGGACGGGAGGGTCCTACGAGCAGTACTTC
d_call: TRBD1; v_call: TRBV5-1; j_call: TRBJ1-2; clone_size: .; cdr3_aa: CASTLGTAGINYGYTF; cdr3_nt: TGCGCCAGCACCCTTGGGACAGCCGGAATTAACTATGGCTACACCTTC
d_call: .; v_call: TRBV10-3; j_call: TRBJ1-1; clone_size: .; cdr3_aa: CAISDPGIGTEAFF; cdr3_nt: TGTGCCATCAGTGACCCAGGGATAGGCACTGAAGCTTTCTTT
d_call: .; v_call: TRBV19; j_call: TRBJ1-1; clone_size: .; cdr3_aa: CASSTETEAFF; cdr3_nt: TGTGCCAGTAGTACCGAGACAGAAGCTTTCTTT
d_call: TRBD1; v_call: TRBV27; j_call: TRBJ2-1; clone_size: .; cdr3_aa: CASSQGAKYNEQFF; cdr3_nt: TGTGCCAGCAGTCAGGGGGCCAAATACAATGAGCAGTTCTTC
d_call: .; v_call: TRBV30; j_call: TRBJ2-7; clone_size: .; cdr3_aa: CAWARGQTYEQYF; cdr3_nt: TGTGCCTGGGCCCGCGGACAGACCTACGAGCAGTACTTC
d_call: .; v_call: TRBV30; j_call: TRBJ2-3; clone_size: .; cdr3_aa: CAWSRAGTLIHTQYF; cdr3_nt: TGTGCCTGGAGTCGAGCGGGGACATTAATTCATACGCAGTATTTT
d_call: TRBD1; v_call: TRBV5-8; j_call: TRBJ1-4; clone_size: .; cdr3_aa: CASSLGQGFEKLFF; cdr3_nt: TGTGCCAGCAGCTTGGGACAGGGTTTTGAAAAACTGTTTTTT
d_call: .; v_call: TRBV11-3; j_call: TRBJ2-3; clone_size: few; cdr3_aa: CASSFSGGGDSDTQYF; cdr3_nt: TGTGCCAGCAGCTTTTCGGGAGGGGGCGACTCAGATACGCAGTATTTT
d_call: .; v_call: TRBV7-2; j_call: TRBJ2-1; clone_size: .; cdr3_aa: CASVDGGGSNEQFF; cdr3_nt: TGTGCCAGCGTTGACGGGGGTGGAAGCAATGAGCAGTTCTTC